Included here is one T cell receptor (beta chain) sequence, with context. Its antigen is as yet unknown. The sample belongs to a study of cytomegalovirus exposure and HLA in healthy donors. A 120-subject validation cohort, separate from the 666-subject first cohort, supplied the donors. Method: immunoSEQ multiplex PCR; TCRdb's copy keeps in-frame clones and lacks some. The table has about 160,000 clones, around 92% seen once. This CDR3 is built from 11 residues. In germline, CDR1 is DFQATT, CDR2 SNEGSKA (reference sequence). Broader study findings: Reportedly, diagnosis of cytomegalovirus status by the classifier showed high specificity and sensitivity. Among the CMV-associated chains, a few were confirmed in vitro as specific for CMV antigens.

The sequencing input was PBMCs. This chain uses TRBV20-1 with TRBJ1-2; weak D call: TRBD1 (5 bases). The receptor's source is a man younger than 35 in good health and CMV-seropositive. CDR3 sequence reads: CTMGGMLGYTF. The CDR3, as DNA: TGCACCATGGGGGGGATGTTAGGCTACACCTTC.